This T cell receptor beta chain emerged from a study of identical twins. Template switching (which added a universal primer site) was used, and cDNA carried unique molecular identifiers. One entry per CDR3 protein, called by TCRdb with MiXCR from the 5' RACE reads. This sample yields 250,000 to 350,000 distinct CDR3 sequences, of which around 9.7% are seen a single time; roughly 6.4% belongs to the top ten. Germline assignment: CDR1 MNHEY and CDR2 SMNVEV (reference sequence). This CDR3 has 13 residues. Trimming removed 6 bases from V and 0 bases from J, with 9 bases in between. Study results and limitations: Alpha sequences that were out-of-frame and twin-shared showed an excess of low generation probability.

This clonotype has at least ten counts. Antigen: not known. The same sample was also used in a study of yellow fever vaccine responses in identical twins.

The clonotype comes from a woman between 18 and 29 years old in good health. V usage is TRBV27 and J usage is TRBJ2-7; D tentatively reads TRBD1 or TRBD2 (5 bases each). Sequenced material: CD8+ T cells sorted from blood. This chain's CDR3 is CASSAGSSYEQYF. The CDR3 DNA follows: TGTGCCAGCAGCGCAGGGAGCTCCTACGAGCAGTACTTC.